The 27 T cell receptor beta chains below were found in one sample sequenced in a study of T-cell reconstitution after alpha-beta-depleted transplantation in children. Unique molecular identifiers were built into the TCRbeta library. TCRdb analysed the PCR reads with MiXCR anew, one entry per CDR3 protein. The sample records 500,000 to 750,000 distinct CDR3 sequences, under 15% being singletons. The input for sequencing was PBMCs, mostly from graft donor cells, taken 360 days after TCRalphabeta/CD19-depleted stem cell transplant. These receptors were taken from a male patient younger than 18 who had a stem cell transplant for acute myeloid leukemia, so the T cells may come from the graft donor.

This clonotype was observed a few times. J is TRBJ2-7 and V is TRBV29-1, with 8 bases lining up with TRBD1. The CDR3 runs to 12 residues. Looked up from germline, CDR1 is SQVTM and CDR2 is ANQGSEA. Unmatched junction bases numbered 5, after V lost 7 bases and J lost 3 bases. In DNA form, the CDR3 reads TGCAGCGCGGCCGGGACAGGCTACGAGCAGTACTTC. Its protein product is CSAAGTGYEQYF.

The V gene is TRBV28, the J gene TRBJ2-7; D might be TRBD2 (5 bases). The CDR3 length is 15 residues. Germline lookup yields CDR1 MDHEN and CDR2 SYDVKM. Trimming stripped 5 bases from V and 3 bases from J, with 17 bases between. CDR3 protein: CASSPRRRQFYEQYF. The CDR3 nucleotides are TGTGCCAGCAGTCCCCGGCGGAGGCAGTTCTACGAGCAGTACTTC.

In its sample, this clonotype was seen many times. DNA for the CDR3: TGCAGCGTGAGACCCCGATTAGCCAAAAACATTCAGTACTTC. It specifies CSVRPRLAKNIQYF. The chain couples TRBV29-1 to TRBJ2-4; D is undetermined. The CDR3 is made up of 14 amino acids. V shed 6 bases and J shed 0 bases, with 12 bases lying between them. CDR1 is SQVTM, CDR2 ANQGSEA, per germline.

The rearrangement uses TRBV18 and TRBJ2-3, with D perhaps assigned TRBD1 or TRBD2 (5 bases each). The CDR3 is made up of 15 amino acids. The V end lost 5 bases, the J end lost 4 bases, and 16 bases lay between the germline ends. Germline V gives CDR1 KGHSH, CDR2 LQKENI. CDR3 in DNA: TGTGCCAGCTCATCCCGGGACCCGGGGTCAGATACGCAGTATTTT. Its translation is CASSSRDPGSDTQYF.

This clonotype was observed a handful of times. This CDR3 is CALGGRLADTQYF. The CDR3 DNA follows: TGTGCTTTGGGGGGGCGCTTGGCAGATACGCAGTATTTT. The chain carries TRBV28 and TRBJ2-3; D is perhaps TRBD2 (7 bases). Germline V lookup: CDR1 MDHEN, CDR2 SYDVKM. This CDR3 is built from 13 residues.

This clonotype has more than one count but fewer than ten. This chain links TRBV12-3 or TRBV12-4 with TRBJ1-2; no definite D call. CDR3 length equals 13 residues. V gave up 6 bases and J gave up 4 bases, with 12 bases separating them. DNA of the CDR3: TGTGCCAGCAGCCCATTCCGGCCCTATGGCTACACCTTC. It specifies CASSPFRPYGYTF.

CDR3 loop: CASRPTGGWTGELFF. The CDR3 nucleotides are TGTGCCAGCAGACCCACAGGGGGGTGGACCGGGGAGCTGTTTTTT. The chain couples TRBV28 to TRBJ2-2; TRBD1 matches 8 bases. CDR1 and CDR2 from the germline V gene are MDHEN and SYDVKM. V gave up 6 bases and J gave up 5 bases; unmatched junction bases: 8. This CDR3 spans 15 amino acids.

This clonotype turned up a few times. The chain uses TRBV19 and TRBJ2-2; possible D gene TRBD2, 6 bases. Germline lookup yields CDR1 LNHDA and CDR2 SQIVND (reference sequence). Trimming stripped 7 bases from V and 2 bases from J, with 14 bases between. The CDR3 is 15 residues long. CDR3 coding DNA: TGTGCCAGTACGAACCGGGACTCCAACACCGGGGAGCTGTTTTTT. It translates to CASTNRDSNTGELFF.

The chain is built from TRBV20-1 and TRBJ2-7; D remains ambiguous. This CDR3 region has 12 residues. The ends were cut back, 6 bases at V and 6 bases at J, with 15 bases in the middle. Germline V gene data show CDR1 as DFQATT and CDR2 as SNEGSKA (reference sequence). The CDR3 DNA follows: TGCAGTGCCCCGAATGGACCGGGCGAGCAGTACTTC. Translating gives CSAPNGPGEQYF.

The chain uses TRBV20-1 and TRBJ1-2; TRBD1 might be the D (5 bases). Germline V lookup: CDR1 DFQATT, CDR2 SNEGSKA (reference sequence). CDR3 length: 11 residues. The CDR3 region has the DNA TGCGGGGGTCGACTCCTCTATGGCTACACCTTC. This encodes CGGRLLYGYTF.

This chain joins TRBV28 and TRBJ2-7; 7 nucleotides line up with TRBD2. With 7 bases clipped from V and 7 bases from J, the junction kept 16 bases outside the gene matches. The germline V gene encodes CDR1 MDHEN and CDR2 SYDVKM. The CDR3 contains 15 residues. Here the CDR3 DNA reads TGTGCCAGCACCTTGGGGCTAGCGGATCCAGGGGAGCAGTACTTC. Its translation: CASTLGLADPGEQYF.

Ten or more counts support this clonotype. The chain recombines TRBV7-9 with TRBJ2-4; D could derive from TRBD1 or TRBD2 (5 bases each). CDR1 and CDR2 from the germline V gene are SEHNR and FQNEAQ (reference sequence). This CDR3 contains 15 residues. Trimming left V 5 bases short and J 6 bases short, with 17 bases between. The CDR3 DNA sequence: TGTGCCAGCAGCCCAAGATTCCCGGGGCGAAACATTCAGTACTTC. Protein: CASSPRFPGRNIQYF.

The V and J genes are TRBV7-9 and TRBJ2-7; TRBD1 is a possible D gene (5 bases). The CDR3 totals 15 residues. From germline, CDR1 is SEHNR and CDR2 FQNEAQ (reference sequence). With 10 bases removed from V and 1 base from J, the gap between germline ends came to 20 bases. CDR3 sequence: CAIRGDSASSYEQYF. The CDR3 nucleotides read TGTGCCATCCGAGGAGACAGCGCTTCTTCCTACGAGCAGTACTTC.

The chain recombines TRBV29-1 with TRBJ2-4, with unresolved D. This CDR3 spans 12 amino acids. Trimming left V 7 bases short and J 6 bases short, with 13 bases between. CDR1 is SQVTM, CDR2 ANQGSEA, per germline. CDR3: CSARSQRNIQYF. The CDR3 nucleotides read TGCAGCGCCCGCTCCCAGAGAAACATTCAGTACTTC.

This clonotype was recorded a few times. The chain couples TRBV5-1 to TRBJ2-7; tentatively, D is TRBD1 (5 bases). The germline gives CDR1 SGHRS, CDR2 YFSETQ. Trimming stripped 2 bases from V and 4 bases from J, with 16 bases between. The CDR3 runs 15 residues. The CDR3 DNA reads TGCGCCAGCAGCTTTGCAGGGCGCGCAAAATACGAGCAGTACTTC. Its protein is CASSFAGRAKYEQYF.

This clonotype was seen repeatedly, ten times or more. The gene calls are TRBV27 and TRBJ2-1; 11 bases are a match to TRBD2. The CDR3 covers 16 residues. Germline CDR1 MNHEY, CDR2 SMNVEV (reference sequence). After removal of 1 base from V and 2 bases from J, the junction contained 1 base not matched to a gene. The CDR3 bases are TGTGCCAGCAGTTTATTACTAGCGGGAGCCTACAATGAGCAGTTCTTC. It specifies CASSLLLAGAYNEQFF.

This clonotype has more than one count but fewer than ten. This chain joins TRBV7-2 and TRBJ2-5, with TRBD2 matching 9 bases. This CDR3 is 15 amino acids long. Germline CDR1 reads SGHTA; CDR2 reads FQGNSA. The trim removed 3 bases at V and 1 base at J, leaving 3 bases unmatched. CDR3 DNA sequence: TGTGCCAGCAGCTTCGGGACTAGCCTCCAAGAGACCCAGTACTTC. Translated, it gives CASSFGTSLQETQYF.

V is TRBV28 and J is TRBJ2-5, with D possibly matching TRBD1 (6 bases). The V and J ends lost 3 bases and 5 bases respectively, with 16 bases between them. CDR3 length equals 15 residues. Germline CDR1 reads MDHEN; CDR2 reads SYDVKM. The CDR3 loop reads CASSFGAGGMETQYF. In DNA form, the CDR3 reads TGTGCCAGCAGTTTCGGAGCTGGGGGCATGGAGACCCAGTACTTC.

This clonotype has only a few counts. The V call is TRBV12-3 or TRBV12-4, the J call TRBJ2-7, with D perhaps matching TRBD1 or TRBD2 (5 bases each). This CDR3 is 14 amino acids long. With 5 bases removed from V and 6 bases from J, the gap between germline ends came to 17 bases. For the CDR3, the DNA is TGTGCCAGCAGTGAGGGAGACAGTCGGTTCGAGCAGTACTTC. This translates into CASSEGDSRFEQYF.

J is TRBJ2-1 and V is TRBV7-6; TRBD1 matches at 9 bases. V trimming: 3 bases; J trimming: 6 bases; junction bases outside the gene matches: 3. The CDR3 has 14 amino acids. CDR1 and CDR2 from the germline V gene are SGHVS and FNYEAQ. Here the CDR3 reads CASSLGTGSNEQFF. CDR3 sequence (DNA): TGTGCCAGCAGCTTGGGGACAGGGTCCAATGAGCAGTTCTTC.

This clonotype was found a few times. The chain couples TRBV18 to TRBJ2-7; TRBD2 agrees at 12 bases. The CDR3 totals 16 residues. V shed 0 bases, J shed 3 bases, and the junction held 3 bases outside the gene matches. The V gene's germline CDR1 is KGHSH and CDR2 LQKENI. CDR3 region: CASSPPGLAGYYEQYF. In nucleotides, the CDR3 is TGTGCCAGCTCACCACCAGGACTAGCGGGGTACTACGAGCAGTACTTC. The full variable domain, with the rest looked up from reference TRBV18 and TRBJ2-7, is NAGVMQNPRHLVRRRGQEARLRCSPMKGHSHVYWYRQLPEEGLKFMVYLQKENIIDESGMPKERFSAEFPKEGPSILRIQQVVRGDSAAYFCASSPPGLAGYYEQYFGPGTRLTVT.

At least ten counts were recorded for this clonotype. The chain couples TRBV29-1 to TRBJ1-4; D unresolved. The CDR3 has 13 amino acids. Per the germline V gene, CDR1 is SQVTM and CDR2 is ANQGSEA. V was cut by 1 base and J by 7 bases, with 10 bases left in between. The CDR3 protein is CSVEGALGEKLFF. In DNA form, the CDR3 reads TGCAGCGTTGAAGGGGCATTGGGTGAAAAACTGTTTTTT. Using reference TRBV29-1 and TRBJ1-4 for the parts outside the CDR3, the full variable domain is SAVISQKPSRDICQRGTSLTIQCQVDSQVTMMFWYRQQPGQSLTLIATANQGSEATYESGFVIDKFPISRPNLTFSTLTVSNMSPEDSSIYLCSVEGALGEKLFFGSGTQLSVL.

This clonotype has ten or more counts. V and J are TRBV28 and TRBJ2-3; D unresolved. Germline V CDR1 and CDR2: MDHEN, SYDVKM. Trimming took off 5 bases at V and 0 bases at J, with 18 bases between the two ends. This CDR3 spans 17 amino acids. In DNA form, the CDR3 reads TGTGCCAGCAGTCAGCTACTCAAGACTTTTAGCACAGATACGCAGTATTTT. Translating it yields CASSQLLKTFSTDTQYF.

The chain is built from TRBV18 and TRBJ2-1; D possibly corresponds to TRBD1 (5 bases). Germline V gene sequence: CDR1 KGHSH, CDR2 LQKENI. Trimming removed 2 bases at V and 8 bases at J, with 28 bases between. The length of the CDR3 is 19 residues. The CDR3 DNA sequence: TGTGCCAGCTCACCAACACTGGCAGGGCGCCCCTCATATCTCCATGAGCAGTTCTTC. Encoded protein: CASSPTLAGRPSYLHEQFF.

Ten or more counts support this clonotype. The CDR3 coding sequence is TGTGCCATGGGTACGCCCTACGAGCAGTACTTC. Translation gives CAMGTPYEQYF. V gene TRBV10-3 combines with J gene TRBJ2-7; D remains ambiguous. From germline, CDR1 is ENHRY and CDR2 SYGVKD. The ends were cut back, 9 bases at V and 2 bases at J, with 8 bases in the middle. The CDR3 is made up of 11 amino acids.

The chain combines TRBV28 with TRBJ2-6, with no clear D. The CDR3 length is 20 residues. The V gene lost 2 bases and the J gene lost 0 bases, with 20 bases spanning the gap. The germline V gene has CDR1 MDHEN and CDR2 SYDVKM. The CDR3 protein is CASSLIAAVSALSGANVLTF. The DNA of the CDR3 is TGTGCCAGCAGTTTAATCGCGGCGGTTTCCGCTCTCTCTGGGGCCAACGTCCTGACTTTC.

The V gene is TRBV3-1, the J gene TRBJ2-7; D gene unclear. V was clipped by 1 base and J by 6 bases, with 4 bases between them. Germline V CDR1 and CDR2: LGHDT, YNNKEL (reference sequence). The CDR3 spans 11 residues. In DNA form, the CDR3 reads TGTGCCAGCAGCCAAGTAACCGAGCAGTACTTC. Protein: CASSQVTEQYF.